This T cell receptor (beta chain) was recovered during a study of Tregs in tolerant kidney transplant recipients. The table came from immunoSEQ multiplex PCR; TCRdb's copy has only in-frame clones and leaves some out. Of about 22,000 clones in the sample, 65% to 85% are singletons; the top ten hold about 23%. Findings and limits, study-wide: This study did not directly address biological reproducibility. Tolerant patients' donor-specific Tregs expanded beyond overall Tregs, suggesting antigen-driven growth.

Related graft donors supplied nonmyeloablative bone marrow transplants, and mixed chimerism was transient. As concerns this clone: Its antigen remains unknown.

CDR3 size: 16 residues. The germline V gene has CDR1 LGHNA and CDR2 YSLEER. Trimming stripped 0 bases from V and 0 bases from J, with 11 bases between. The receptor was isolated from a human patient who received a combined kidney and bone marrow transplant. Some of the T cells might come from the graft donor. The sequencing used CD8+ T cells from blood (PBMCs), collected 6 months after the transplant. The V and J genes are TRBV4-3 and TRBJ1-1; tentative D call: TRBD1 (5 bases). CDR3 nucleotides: TGCGCCAGCAGCCAAGATTCGCGGGGCATGAACACTGAAGCTTTCTTT. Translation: CASSQDSRGMNTEAFF.